Below, 29 T cell receptor beta chains from the same sample are listed, as sequenced in a study of a mutant IDH1 vaccine in newly diagnosed glioma. The method was immunoSEQ multiplex PCR; TCRdb's version includes in-frame clones alone and lacks a portion of them. The sample consists of approximately 67,000 clones, 84% of them appearing once. Documented time point: week 23, last vaccination. All doses held 300 ug of mutant IDH1 20-mer peptide, with topical imiquimod. These receptors are not linked to any known antigen. Material: PBMCs, obtained from a glioma patient whose treatment included an IDH1 peptide vaccine. These receptors were taken from a man aged 18 to 30 with glioma.

Comments on this clone: Germline is not matched at one junction end, which may reflect a read error. The chain uses TRBV15 and TRBJ1-3; no reliable D call. Germline V gene lookup returns CDR1 LNHNV and CDR2 YYDKDF (reference sequence). The CDR3 sequence is 15 residues long. The CDR3, as DNA: TGTGCCACCAGCGGAGACTTATACTCTGGAAACACCATATATTTT. Its protein is CATSGDLYSGNTIYF.

The J gene is TRBJ1-4, the V gene TRBV18, with 7 bases fitting TRBD1. The germline gives CDR1 KGHSH, CDR2 LQKENI. The CDR3 is 15 amino acids. The trim removed 3 bases at V and 6 bases at J, leaving 7 bases unmatched. CDR3 region: CASSPQTGSYEKLFF. The DNA for the CDR3 is TGTGCCAGCTCACCTCAGACAGGGTCGTATGAAAAACTGTTTTTT.

This clone was recorded only once. The CDR3 protein is CASSYDQDLLGTEAFF. The CDR3, as DNA: TGTGCCAGCAGTTACGATCAGGATTTGTTAGGGACTGAAGCTTTCTTT. The chain combines TRBV6-5 with TRBJ1-1, with no clear D. V was shortened by 2 bases and J by 5 bases, with 18 bases between the two germline ends. Germline V gene sequence: CDR1 MNHEY, CDR2 SVGAGI. The CDR3 covers 16 residues.

This clone was detected only a few times. The chain uses TRBV6-8 and TRBJ1-4; 7 nucleotides agree with TRBD1. The CDR3 contains 15 residues. The ends lost 11 bases at V and 2 bases at J; junction bases unmatched: 11. The germline V gene encodes CDR1 MNHGY and CDR2 SAAAGT. The CDR3 DNA is TGTGCCGGATCCGACAGGGAAGCGACTAATGAAAAACTGTTTTTT. Translating gives CAGSDREATNEKLFF.

V usage is TRBV12-5 and J usage is TRBJ1-2, with unresolved D. Germline CDR1 is LGHNT and CDR2 is FRNRAP. This CDR3 region has 15 residues. V was clipped by 1 base and J by 0 bases, with 9 bases between them. CDR3 sequence: CASGLAPGTNYGYTF. CDR3 nucleotides: TGTGCTAGTGGTTTGGCACCCGGGACTAACTATGGCTACACCTTC.

The rearrangement uses TRBV27 and TRBJ1-1; perhaps TRBD1 as D (6 bases). Germline-derived CDR1 and CDR2 are MNHEY and SMNVEV (reference sequence). There are 16 residues in the CDR3. The V end was cut by 2 bases, the J end by 2 bases, with 15 bases between. The CDR3 reads CASSLLRGQGNTEAFF. In DNA form, the CDR3 reads TGTGCCAGCAGTTTACTCCGGGGGCAAGGTAACACTGAAGCTTTCTTT.

This clone was counted only a few times. This chain joins TRBV11-2 and TRBJ2-5; D not certain. The DNA matches TRBJ2-7 better at its end, which makes the J call doubtful. This CDR3 is built from 12 residues. Germline lookup yields CDR1 SGHAT and CDR2 FQNNGV. CDR3 in DNA: TGTGCCAGCAGCTTAGAGGTATACGAGCAGTACTTC. Encoded protein: CASSLEVYEQYF.

The rearrangement joins TRBV7-8 to TRBJ2-7, with 8 bases matching TRBD1. The CDR3 is 13 residues long. The germline CDR1 and CDR2 sequences are SGHVS and FQNEAQ. Germline trimming cut 3 bases from V and 6 bases from J; bases unmatched to any gene: 4. The CDR3 region has the DNA TGTGCCAGCAGCTTGGCAGGGGGCTCCGAGCAGTACTTC. Its translation: CASSLAGGSEQYF.

As for this clone: Germline and junction disagree at one end, which may indicate a read error. The chain has TRBV5-1 and TRBJ2-7, with D unresolved. CDR1 is SGHRS and CDR2 is YFSETQ in the germline V gene. The CDR3 runs 11 residues. The CDR3 sequence: CASSDSHEQYF. The CDR3 DNA is TGCGCCAGCAGCGACTCCCACGAGCAGTACTTC.

The CDR3 here is CASSLESGFDPNEQFF. Here the CDR3 DNA reads TGCGCCAGCAGCTTGGAAAGCGGGTTCGACCCCAATGAGCAGTTCTTC. The V and J genes are TRBV5-1 and TRBJ2-1; D might be TRBD2 (6 bases). V was clipped by 0 bases and J by 6 bases, with 16 bases between them. The CDR3 extends over 16 amino acids. The V gene's germline CDR1 is SGHRS and CDR2 YFSETQ.

This chain links TRBV2 with TRBJ2-3; D is undetermined. CDR3 length equals 14 residues. Trimming pared 3 bases from V and 0 bases from J, leaving 7 bases between. Germline V gene sequence: CDR1 SNHLY, CDR2 FYNNEI. CDR3 protein: CASSDQISTDTQYF. The CDR3, as DNA: TGTGCCAGCAGTGATCAGATTAGCACAGATACGCAGTATTTT.

This clone occurred a few times. The genes are TRBV28 and TRBJ2-3; 7 bases fit TRBD2. With 5 bases clipped from V and 4 bases from J, the junction kept 9 bases outside the gene matches. The CDR3 length is 15 residues. Germline CDR1 and CDR2: MDHEN and SYDVKM. In nucleotides, the CDR3 is TGTGCCAGCAGTCAGGGAGGGCGGAGTGCAGATACGCAGTATTTT. Protein: CASSQGGRSADTQYF.

J is TRBJ1-1 and V is TRBV6-4; maybe TRBD1 (5 bases). This CDR3 is 13 amino acids long. The germline V and J ends were trimmed by 0 bases and 7 bases, with 9 bases remaining between them. CDR1 is MRHNA and CDR2 is SNTAGT in the germline V gene. CDR3 sequence: CASSDSAGHEAFF. The CDR3 nucleotides are TGTGCCAGCAGTGACTCAGCAGGGCATGAAGCTTTCTTT.

This clone turned up a few times. The chain is built from TRBV1 and TRBJ1-1; the D segment call TRBD1 is taken from the table without a DNA check. TRBV1 is a pseudogene segment. The CDR3 is made up of 15 amino acids. The CDR3 reads CTSSRDRGRVTEAFF. The CDR3, as DNA: TGCACCAGCAGCCGGGACAGGGGAAGGGTTACTGAAGCTTTCTTT.

The CDR3 nucleotides read TGCGCCAGCAGCTGGGGAGGGGGCTCGAATAATGAAAAACTGTTTTTT. Translation gives CASSWGGGSNNEKLFF. This chain joins TRBV5-1 and TRBJ1-4, with 7 bases fitting TRBD1. Germline V lookup: CDR1 SGHRS, CDR2 YFSETQ. The ends lost 3 bases at V and 4 bases at J; junction bases unmatched: 9. The CDR3 runs to 16 residues.

Notes on this clone: Other DNA sequences in the same sample also yield this CDR3. The J gene is TRBJ1-1, the V gene TRBV6-5; TRBD1 might be the D (6 bases). The V end was cut by 2 bases, the J end by 5 bases, with 9 bases between. The CDR3 sequence is 13 residues long. CDR1 and CDR2 from the germline V gene are MNHEY and SVGAGI. CDR3 DNA sequence: TGTGCCAGCAGTTACCTAGGGGGTACTGAAGCTTTCTTT. It codes for CASSYLGGTEAFF.

The J gene is TRBJ1-5, the V gene TRBV18; 7 bases align to TRBD1. V shed 3 bases and J 1 base; nucleotides not matched to a gene: 6. This CDR3 comprises 16 residues. From germline, CDR1 is KGHSH and CDR2 LQKENI. The DNA for the CDR3 is TGTGCCAGCTCACCTGCAAAGGGGGCAAGCAATCAGCCCCAGCATTTT. It specifies CASSPAKGASNQPQHF.

V is TRBV15 and J is TRBJ2-2; possible D gene TRBD2, 6 bases. V lost 4 bases and J 4 bases, leaving 13 bases between the germline ends. Germline loops: CDR1 LNHNV, CDR2 YYDKDF (reference sequence). The CDR3 is 15 amino acids. The CDR3 DNA is TGTGCCACCAGCAAGTTCGGGGGTATCACCGGGGAGCTGTTTTTT. Its translation: CATSKFGGITGELFF.

The rearrangement joins TRBV19 to TRBJ1-1; D gene uncertain. V dropped 1 base and J dropped 7 bases, with 13 bases sitting between them. Per germline, CDR1 LNHDA and CDR2 SQIVND (reference sequence). The CDR3 loop spans 14 amino acids. This CDR3 is CASSIAVTDIEAFF. The CDR3, as DNA: TGTGCCAGTAGTATAGCGGTTACAGATATTGAAGCTTTCTTT.

The genes are TRBV7-9 and TRBJ2-5; TRBD1 or TRBD2 may be the D gene (5 bases each). The CDR3 is 15 amino acids. V lost 6 bases and J lost 10, with 24 bases in between. Germline CDR1 reads SEHNR; CDR2 reads FQNEAQ (reference sequence). The CDR3 sequence: CASRSGNRSPGDQYF. The CDR3 DNA reads as TGTGCCAGCAGATCCGGGAACAGGTCCCCGGGTGACCAGTACTTC. Variable domain in full (rest from reference TRBV7-9 and TRBJ2-5): DTGVSQNPRHKITKRGQNVTFRCDPISEHNRLYWYRQTLGQGPEFLTYFQNEAQLEKSRLLSDRFSAERPKGSFSTLEIQRTEQGDSAMYLCASRSGNRSPGDQYFGPGTRLLVL.

This chain joins TRBV7-9 and TRBJ1-4, with TRBD1 as a possible D gene (6 bases). Germline values: CDR1 SEHNR, CDR2 FQNEAQ (reference sequence). The CDR3 totals 15 residues. V shed 1 base and J shed 5 bases, with 11 bases lying between them. In DNA, the CDR3 is TGTGCCAGCAGCTTAGAACAGGGCGCAAATGAAAAACTGTTTTTT. This sequence encodes CASSLEQGANEKLFF.

The chain recombines TRBV30 with TRBJ2-1, with D unclear. Germline CDR1 reads GTSNPN; CDR2 reads SVGIG (reference sequence). The ends were cut back, 3 bases at V and 4 bases at J, with 4 bases in the middle. The CDR3 sequence is 11 residues long. CDR3 protein: CAWSPYNEQFF. The DNA of the CDR3 is TGTGCCTGGAGCCCTTACAATGAGCAGTTCTTC.

The chain uses TRBV4-1 and TRBJ1-3; a possible D gene is TRBD1 (6 bases). V dropped 6 bases and J dropped 3 bases, with 12 bases sitting between them. The CDR3 spans 14 residues. In germline, CDR1 is MGHRA, CDR2 YSYEKL. CDR3 region: CASRAGARGNTIYF. In DNA form, the CDR3 reads TGCGCCAGCAGAGCGGGGGCGCGTGGAAACACCATATATTTT.

With regard to this clone: Sequence at one end of the junction differs from germline and may be a read error. The gene calls are TRBV5-1 and TRBJ2-7; D might be TRBD2 (6 bases). This CDR3 has 12 amino acids. Germline CDR1 is SGHRS and CDR2 is YFSETQ. The CDR3 DNA sequence: TGCGCCAGCACCTTGGCGGGAAGCGAGCAGTACTTC. It translates to CASTLAGSEQYF.

This rearrangement joins TRBV5-6 to TRBJ2-5, with 13 bases that match TRBD2. Trimming took 0 bases from V and 5 from J; bases not matched to a gene: 10. This CDR3 comprises 18 residues. Germline CDR1 and CDR2: SGHDT and YYEEEE. In DNA, the CDR3 is TGTGCCAGCAGCTTGGATGGACTAGCGGGGGCCCGATTGGAGACCCAGTACTTC. Amino acid sequence: CASSLDGLAGARLETQYF.

V gene TRBV10-3 combines with J gene TRBJ2-7, with no clear D. Trimming removed 3 bases from V and 4 bases from J, with 4 bases in between. Germline V gene lookup returns CDR1 ENHRY and CDR2 SYGVKD. The CDR3 totals 11 residues. CDR3 coding DNA: TGTGCCATCAGTGAAACTTACGAGCAGTACTTC. Its protein is CAISETYEQYF.

In its sample, this clone was seen a few times. J is TRBJ1-1 and V is TRBV19, with D possibly matching TRBD1 (5 bases). Germline-derived CDR1 and CDR2 are LNHDA and SQIVND (reference sequence). V was pared by 6 bases and J by 3 bases, with 14 bases between. The CDR3 runs to 14 residues. The DNA of the CDR3 is TGTGCCAGTAGCCCTCCGCAGGGCTACACTGAAGCTTTCTTT. This sequence encodes CASSPPQGYTEAFF.

The rearrangement links TRBV27 to TRBJ2-1, with 7 bases that match TRBD2. CDR3 length: 18 residues. The V gene end was trimmed by 4 bases and the J gene end by 2 bases; junction bases not matched to a gene: 14. Germline loops: CDR1 MNHEY, CDR2 SMNVEV (reference sequence). CDR3 coding DNA: TGTGCCAGCAGTTGGGAGGGAGGCCCTGAAGGACCCTACAATGAGCAGTTCTTC. Its protein product is CASSWEGGPEGPYNEQFF.

This clone was recorded once. V usage is TRBV7-3 and J usage is TRBJ1-3, with D hard to call. The CDR3 runs to 13 residues. V dropped 8 bases and J dropped 1 base, with 9 bases sitting between them. CDR1 and CDR2 from the germline V gene are SGHTA and FQGTGA. CDR3 sequence: CASYSGSGNTIYF. CDR3 nucleotide sequence: TGTGCCAGCTACTCGGGGTCTGGAAACACCATATATTTT.